Listed below are T cell receptor beta chains from one sample, sequenced in a study of T-cell memory formation after mild COVID-19. TCRdb recomputed calls from the 5' RACE reads with MiXCR, one row per CDR3 protein. The sample lists some 300,000 distinct CDR3 sequences; around a fifth were seen once. What was sequenced was PBMCs or a T cell subset sorted from them (not recorded which). Receptors were obtained from a man between 18 and 29 years old who had mild COVID-19 (a few samples of this study predate the infection). Cell type and time point are not known. Both conserved end residues are part of each CDR3. D genes are given only for firm matches. Some rows mark clone size as missing; the rest say once, few, many or name a class of expanded clone.

TRBV4-2	TRBD1	TRBJ2-7	few	CASSQSAATGGTYEQYF	TGTGCCAGCAGCCAATCTGCCGCGACAGGGGGGACCTACGAGCAGTACTTC
TRBV5-1	-	TRBJ2-3	few	CASSLGLNYQTDTQYF	TGCGCCAGCAGCTTGGGACTAAATTACCAAACAGATACGCAGTATTTT
TRBV7-9	TRBD1	TRBJ2-5	many	CASRKDRGPETQYF	TGTGCCAGCAGGAAGGACAGGGGTCCAGAGACCCAGTACTTC
TRBV6-5	-	TRBJ2-2	-	CASKLRGELFF	TGTGCCAGCAAACTACGAGGGGAGCTGTTTTTT
TRBV3-1	-	TRBJ2-7	few	CASSQEGAWYF	TGTGCCAGCAGCCAAGAGGGGGCGTGGTACTTC
TRBV27	-	TRBJ1-1	-	CASSLGWSTEAFF	TGTGCCAGCAGTTTAGGGTGGAGCACTGAAGCTTTCTTT
TRBV20-1	TRBD2	TRBJ2-2	-	CSASPRASGAGLRTGELFF	TGCAGTGCTAGCCCCCGAGCTAGCGGGGCCGGATTGAGGACCGGGGAGCTGTTTTTT
TRBV6-1	-	TRBJ1-3	-	CASSELGDGNTIYF	TGTGCCAGCAGTGAGCTTGGGGACGGAAACACCATATATTTT
TRBV12-3/TRBV12-4	-	TRBJ2-7	few	CASSLQIAVGEQYF	TGTGCCAGCAGTTTACAGATTGCCGTGGGGGAGCAGTACTTC
TRBV30	TRBD1	TRBJ1-2	-	CAWSPGQRGYTF	TGTGCCTGGAGTCCGGGACAGCGTGGCTACACCTTC
TRBV20-1	-	TRBJ1-1	few	CSAGGGSSDTEAFF	TGCAGTGCTGGGGGCGGGTCCTCCGACACTGAAGCTTTCTTT
TRBV9	-	TRBJ2-3	few	CASAGYAGTDTQYF	TGTGCCAGCGCGGGTTACGCAGGCACAGATACGCAGTATTTT
TRBV27	-	TRBJ1-1	few	CASSLRSVNTEAFF	TGTGCCAGCAGTTTACGGTCAGTGAACACTGAAGCTTTCTTT
TRBV2	-	TRBJ2-3	-	CASSEGLDTDTQYF	TGTGCCAGCAGTGAGGGACTCGACACAGATACGCAGTATTTT
TRBV10-3	-	TRBJ2-5	few	CATTLSGGTQYF	TGTGCCACAACCCTTAGCGGCGGGACCCAGTACTTC
TRBV20-1	TRBD2	TRBJ2-2	-	CSASGTSGSHTGELFF	TGCAGTGCCTCCGGGACTAGCGGGAGCCACACCGGGGAGCTGTTTTTT
TRBV6-5	-	TRBJ1-2	-	CASSYSKGWYGYTF	TGTGCCAGCAGTTACTCGAAGGGATGGTATGGCTACACCTTC
TRBV7-2	TRBD2	TRBJ2-1	few	CASTEGLAGEQFF	TGTGCCAGCACCGAAGGACTAGCAGGTGAGCAGTTCTTC
TRBV19	TRBD1	TRBJ2-5	few	CASSTGQGHVETQYF	TGTGCCAGTAGTACCGGACAGGGGCATGTGGAGACCCAGTACTTC
TRBV11-2	TRBD2	TRBJ2-3	-	CASSLPRLAARLQYF	TGTGCCAGCAGCTTACCGAGACTAGCGGCTCGTCTGCAGTATTTT
TRBV7-3	-	TRBJ2-1	few	CASSLRGYGYNEQFF	TGTGCCAGCAGCTTAAGGGGGTACGGTTACAATGAGCAGTTCTTC
TRBV7-9	TRBD2	TRBJ2-3	-	CASSIAGTDTQYF	TGTGCCAGCAGCATAGCGGGGACAGATACGCAGTATTTT
TRBV4-2	-	TRBJ1-1	-	CASSQESAGQGYSEAFF	TGTGCCAGCAGCCAAGAGAGTGCGGGTCAGGGTTACTCTGAAGCTTTCTTT
TRBV6-5	TRBD1	TRBJ2-2	-	CASRSTGVTGELFF	TGTGCCAGCAGGTCGACAGGGGTCACCGGGGAGCTGTTTTTT
TRBV20-1	-	TRBJ2-2	few	CSARDETNTGELFF	TGCAGTGCTAGAGATGAGACGAACACCGGGGAGCTGTTTTTT
TRBV7-2	TRBD2	TRBJ2-7	-	CASSPGAGTSGSYEQYF	TGTGCCAGCTCTCCCGGCGCCGGGACTAGCGGTTCCTACGAGCAGTACTTC
TRBV12-3/TRBV12-4	TRBD2	TRBJ2-1	-	CARSRGGNNEQFF	TGTGCCAGAAGTCGCGGGGGGAACAATGAGCAGTTCTTC
TRBV5-5	-	TRBJ2-5	few	CASSRTGTEETQYF	TGTGCCAGCAGCAGAACCGGGACGGAAGAGACCCAGTACTTC
TRBV3-1	-	TRBJ1-6	many	CASSQGYNSPLHF	TGTGCCAGCAGCCAAGGCTATAATTCACCCCTCCACTTT
TRBV7-9	TRBD1	TRBJ1-6	few	CASSPRQGVDSPLHF	TGTGCCAGCAGCCCGAGACAGGGGGTGGATTCACCCCTCCACTTT
TRBV11-2	-	TRBJ1-2	-	CASAGDGYGYTF	TGTGCCAGCGCCGGGGACGGCTATGGCTACACCTTC
TRBV7-6	-	TRBJ2-2	-	CASSPETGTIINTGELFF	TGTGCCAGCAGCCCCGAGACAGGGACTATCATCAACACCGGGGAGCTGTTTTTT
TRBV6-5	-	TRBJ1-1	many	CASSYSMVVNTEAFF	TGTGCCAGCAGTTACTCGATGGTAGTGAACACTGAAGCTTTCTTT
TRBV4-3	-	TRBJ2-1	few	CASSQDSTVYNEQFF	TGCGCCAGCAGCCAAGATTCAACAGTCTACAATGAGCAGTTCTTC
TRBV2	-	TRBJ1-5	-	CASWDMDQPQHF	TGTGCCAGCTGGGATATGGATCAGCCCCAGCATTTT
TRBV7-2	TRBD2	TRBJ2-3	many	CASSFLAGAPQYF	TGTGCCAGCAGCTTTCTAGCGGGGGCCCCGCAGTATTTT
TRBV18	TRBD1	TRBJ1-6	few	CASSTGQGAVGSPLHF	TGTGCCAGCTCGACGGGACAGGGGGCCGTTGGGTCACCCCTCCACTTT
TRBV5-6	-	TRBJ1-5	-	CASSLTGMAQPQHF	TGTGCCAGCAGCTTGACAGGGATGGCCCAGCCCCAGCATTTT
TRBV2	-	TRBJ1-1	few	CASEPIGTEAFF	TGTGCCAGCGAACCGATTGGCACTGAAGCTTTCTTT
TRBV6-5	TRBD2	TRBJ2-1	few	CASSYSIPSGGDNEQFF	TGTGCCAGCAGTTACTCGATTCCTAGCGGGGGGGACAATGAGCAGTTCTTC
TRBV5-1	-	TRBJ2-6	many	CASSWMNSMGPGANVLTF	TGCGCCAGCAGCTGGATGAATAGTATGGGCCCTGGGGCCAACGTCCTGACTTTC
TRBV25-1	TRBD1	TRBJ1-4	-	CASSELYRGFNEKLFF	TGTGCCAGCAGTGAACTGTACAGGGGGTTTAATGAAAAACTGTTTTTT
TRBV12-3/TRBV12-4	-	TRBJ1-2	-	CASSDPGGTPNYGYTF	TGTGCCAGCAGTGACCCCGGCGGGACACCTAACTATGGCTACACCTTC